Included here is one TCR beta chain sequence, with context. No antigen is known for it. The record originates from a study of OX40 agonist ivuxolimab in advanced cancers. Produced via immunoSEQ multiplex PCR; TCRdb's table is partial and in-frame only. This sample has over 80,000 clones, with roughly 92% found just once. Study outcomes and limitations: Both blood CD4+ and CD8+ T cells showed clonal growth by week 6 at 0.1 to 3.0 mg/kg.

Deletions cut 1 base from V and 9 bases from J, with 16 bases between. The CDR3 runs 15 residues. Germline values: CDR1 SGHAT, CDR2 FQNNGV. The material sequenced was CD4+ or CD8+ T cells sorted from blood, taken in a trial of the OX40 agonist ivuxolimab. This TCR came from an adult with an advanced solid tumor such as melanoma, head and neck, liver or kidney cancer. The chain uses TRBV11-2 and TRBJ2-1, with D perhaps TRBD1 or TRBD2 (5 bases each). DNA for the CDR3: TGTGCCAGCAGCTTAGCCGGGACCCGGGTGAGTGAGCAGTTCTTC. The encoded protein is CASSLAGTRVSEQFF.